A single sample is the source of the 30 T cell receptor beta chains below, sequenced in a study of type 1 regulatory T cells. For these receptors, no antigen is known. TCRdb reanalysed the reads using MiXCR and keeps one entry per CDR3 protein. The sample contains 60,000 to 80,000 distinct CDR3 sequences, about three fifths of which appear only once. The specimen was cultured T cells, either the whole culture or a sorted T cell fraction (not recorded which). Noted subset: Tr1-enriched cell product generated in vitro against host alloantigens. These receptor sequences come from a human donor in good health.

The rearrangement links TRBV7-2 to TRBJ2-3, with TRBD2 as a possible D gene (6 bases). The CDR3 is 16 amino acids. Trimming left V 8 bases short and J 2 bases short, with 20 bases between. Looked up from germline, CDR1 is SGHTA and CDR2 is FQGNSA. This chain's CDR3 is CASQSWGSGFTDTQYF. The CDR3 bases are TGTGCCAGCCAAAGCTGGGGTAGCGGATTCACAGATACGCAGTATTTT. Variable domain in full (rest from reference TRBV7-2 and TRBJ2-3): GAGVSQSPSNKVTEKGKDVELRCDPISGHTALYWYRQSLGQGLEFLIYFQGNSAPDKSGLPSDRFSAERTGGSVSTLTIQRTQQEDSAVYLCASQSWGSGFTDTQYFGPGTRLTVL.

Only one count was recorded for this clonotype. The rearrangement links TRBV7-7 to TRBJ2-1; 7 nucleotides align to TRBD2. J lost 0 bases, V lost 8 bases, and 10 bases had no gene match. The CDR3 is made up of 16 amino acids. From germline, CDR1 is SSHAT and CDR2 FNYEAQ (reference sequence). CDR3 sequence: CASGWRAGSSYNEQFF. CDR3 nucleotide sequence: TGTGCCAGCGGTTGGAGAGCGGGGAGCTCCTACAATGAGCAGTTCTTC.

The V and J genes are TRBV5-1 and TRBJ2-7; D unresolved. Per germline, CDR1 SGHRS and CDR2 YFSETQ. CDR3 length: 13 amino acids. Trimming took 0 bases from V and 0 from J, leaving 4 bases between them. This CDR3 reads CASSLVTSYEQYF. DNA for the CDR3: TGCGCCAGCAGCTTGGTTACCTCCTACGAGCAGTACTTC.

The table lists this clonotype with a few counts. The CDR3, as DNA: TGTGCCAGCAGTTTAGCGGGGAGGGGCGCGGGTTATTCACCCCTCCACTTT. Residues: CASSLAGRGAGYSPLHF. The chain uses TRBV12-3 or TRBV12-4 and TRBJ1-6; weak D call: TRBD1 (5 bases). The ends were cut back, 0 bases at V and 8 bases at J, with 17 bases in the middle. CDR3 length equals 17 residues.

The chain employs TRBV20-1 and TRBJ2-1; 7 bases are a match to TRBD1. CDR1 DFQATT and CDR2 SNEGSKA come from the germline V gene (reference sequence). After removal of 6 bases from V and 0 bases from J, the junction contained 14 bases not matched to a gene. CDR3 length: 17 amino acids. CDR3 DNA: TGCAGTGCCATCTGGGGACAGACTTTAAGCTCCTACAATGAGCAGTTCTTC. Residues: CSAIWGQTLSSYNEQFF.

The sample holds one count of this clonotype. CDR3 sequence: CSAGDRGYHGYTF. The CDR3 DNA is TGCAGCGCCGGGGACAGGGGCTATCATGGCTACACCTTC. V usage is TRBV29-1 and J usage is TRBJ1-2; TRBD1 aligns across 10 bases. After removal of 7 bases from V and 6 bases from J, the junction contained 8 bases not matched to a gene. Germline V gives CDR1 SQVTM, CDR2 ANQGSEA. The CDR3 is 13 residues long. The variable domain in full, with the rest retrieved from reference TRBV29-1 and TRBJ1-2, is SAVISQKPSRDICQRGTSLTIQCQVDSQVTMMFWYRQQPGQSLTLIATANQGSEATYESGFVIDKFPISRPNLTFSTLTVSNMSPEDSSIYLCSAGDRGYHGYTFGSGTRLTVV.

This clonotype has just a few counts. The chain combines TRBV9 with TRBJ1-6; a weak D match, TRBD1 (5 bases). Germline V gives CDR1 SGDLS, CDR2 YYNGEE. The CDR3 contains 14 residues. Trimming shortened V by 1 base and J by 6 bases, and 8 bases separated the two germline ends. The DNA for the CDR3 is TGTGCCAGCAGCGTAATGCAGGGTAATTCACCCCTCCACTTT. Translating it yields CASSVMQGNSPLHF.

This clonotype was seen more than once but under ten times. The CDR3 sequence is CASSQDGFTQYF. The CDR3 coding sequence is TGCGCCAGCAGCCAGGACGGGTTTACGCAGTATTTT. The J gene is TRBJ2-3, the V gene TRBV4-1; D unclear. CDR1 is MGHRA, CDR2 YSYEKL, per germline. Deletions cut 3 bases from V and 8 bases from J, with 9 bases between. This CDR3 region has 12 residues.

This clonotype was counted a few times. The V and J genes are TRBV30 and TRBJ1-1, with D maybe TRBD1 (6 bases). Trimming removed 3 bases at V and 4 bases at J, with 15 bases between. CDR3 size: 14 residues. The V gene's germline CDR1 is GTSNPN and CDR2 SVGIG (reference sequence). CDR3 protein: CAWSLQGGVTEAFF. The CDR3 DNA is TGTGCCTGGAGCCTACAGGGAGGTGTCACTGAAGCTTTCTTT.

The chain recombines TRBV20-1 with TRBJ1-4; no clear D. V lost 2 bases and J lost 8, with 12 bases in between. Germline lookup yields CDR1 DFQATT and CDR2 SNEGSKA (reference sequence). The CDR3 runs to 13 residues. The CDR3 sequence: CSARLTIGEKLFF. The DNA of the CDR3 is TGCAGTGCTAGATTGACAATCGGGGAAAAACTGTTTTTT.

The gene calls are TRBV19 and TRBJ1-2; 7 bases match TRBD1. Germline CDR1 is LNHDA and CDR2 is SQIVND (reference sequence). This CDR3 contains 12 residues. V lost 4 bases and J lost 7; bases outside the gene matches: 3. The CDR3 region has the DNA TGTGCCAGTAGTAACGACAGGGTTGGCTACACCTTC. Its protein is CASSNDRVGYTF.

The V call is TRBV12-3 or TRBV12-4, the J call TRBJ2-7, with 8 bases matching TRBD2. The CDR3 runs 14 residues. V lost 8 bases, J lost 2 bases, and 8 bases stayed unmatched. CDR3 loop: CASAFGRGAYEQYF. The CDR3 bases are TGTGCCAGCGCCTTTGGGCGGGGGGCCTACGAGCAGTACTTC.

The chain joins TRBV5-6 to TRBJ2-7; maybe TRBD1 (6 bases). Deletions cut 3 bases from V and 2 bases from J, with 15 bases between. This CDR3 contains 15 residues. The V gene's germline CDR1 is SGHDT and CDR2 YYEEEE. The CDR3 bases are TGTGCCAGCAGCTCTATGACAGGCTACCCCTACGAGCAGTACTTC. It is translated as CASSSMTGYPYEQYF. The entire variable domain, with the rest obtained from reference TRBV5-6 and TRBJ2-7, is as follows: DAGVTQSPTHLIKTRGQQVTLRCSPKSGHDTVSWYQQALGQGPQFIFQYYEEEERQRGNFPDRFSGHQFPNYSSELNVNALLLGDSALYLCASSSMTGYPYEQYFGPGTRLTVT.

The rearrangement links TRBV20-1 to TRBJ1-6, with D tentatively TRBD1 (5 bases). The CDR3 totals 16 residues. Germline assignment: CDR1 DFQATT and CDR2 SNEGSKA (reference sequence). The V end lost 3 bases, the J end lost 5 bases, and 17 bases lay between the germline ends. The DNA of the CDR3 is TGCAGTGCTAGGTCTGTGACACAGGCGAATAATTCACCCCTCCACTTT. Residues: CSARSVTQANNSPLHF.

The chain couples TRBV5-4 to TRBJ2-5; TRBD2 agrees at 7 bases. CDR1 SGHNT and CDR2 YYREEE come from the germline V gene (reference sequence). The V segment lost 4 bases and the J segment 5 bases; nucleotides outside the gene matches: 14. The CDR3 runs 16 residues. The CDR3 DNA reads TGTGCCAGCAGCCCTGGGGGTAGCGGGCATACGGAGACCCAGTACTTC. The encoded protein is CASSPGGSGHTETQYF.

The chain employs TRBV19 and TRBJ1-1; D unresolved. Germline V lookup: CDR1 LNHDA, CDR2 SQIVND (reference sequence). This CDR3 spans 13 amino acids. The V gene lost 2 bases and the J gene lost 10 bases, with 14 bases spanning the gap. CDR3 nucleotides: TGTGCCAGTAGTATAACGGCTAGGTCGGGAGCTTTCTTT. This codes for CASSITARSGAFF.

The chain's CDR3 is CASRTKILGGDNEQFF. The CDR3 DNA follows: TGCGCCAGCCGAACCAAGATCCTAGGTGGGGATAATGAGCAGTTCTTC. The V and J genes are TRBV4-1 and TRBJ2-1; no reliable D call. The CDR3 covers 16 residues. Trimming took 8 bases from V and 7 from J, leaving 24 bases between them. Germline V CDR1 and CDR2: MGHRA, YSYEKL.

The CDR3 DNA is TGTGCCAGCAGCTCGATCACGGGGACGTCCTACTCACCCCTCCACTTT. Residues: CASSSITGTSYSPLHF. The chain couples TRBV11-2 to TRBJ1-6; a weak D match, TRBD1 (5 bases). CDR1 is SGHAT and CDR2 is FQNNGV in the germline V gene. The CDR3 extends over 16 amino acids. V was shortened by 4 bases and J by 10 bases, with 20 bases between the two germline ends.

This clonotype was detected many times. The V gene is TRBV5-1, the J gene TRBJ2-2; tentative D call: TRBD1 (5 bases). The V gene's germline CDR1 is SGHRS and CDR2 YFSETQ. The CDR3 loop spans 13 amino acids. V was shortened by 0 bases and J by 5 bases, with 5 bases between the two germline ends. This chain's CDR3 is CASSLAGTGELFF. The CDR3 DNA follows: TGCGCCAGCAGCTTGGCAGGGACCGGGGAGCTGTTTTTT.

The chain combines TRBV7-7 with TRBJ2-1; 9 bases are shared with TRBD1. The CDR3 totals 16 residues. The junction had 11 bases not matched to a gene; V was cut back by 5 bases and J by 6 bases. Germline V CDR1 and CDR2: SSHAT, FNYEAQ (reference sequence). Written as DNA, the CDR3 is TGTGCCAGCAGCGAGTACCGGGACAGGGACTCCAATGAGCAGTTCTTC. Protein sequence: CASSEYRDRDSNEQFF.

This clonotype came up a few times. V and J are TRBV5-1 and TRBJ1-2; D might be TRBD1 (5 bases). V lost 4 bases and J lost 3, with 16 bases in between. The CDR3 length is 15 residues. The germline gives CDR1 SGHRS, CDR2 YFSETQ. CDR3 loop: CASSVTGKGDYGYTF. CDR3 bases: TGCGCCAGCAGCGTCACGGGGAAAGGGGACTATGGCTACACCTTC.

This chain links TRBV20-1 with TRBJ2-3; D is tentatively TRBD1 or TRBD2 (5 bases each). This CDR3 contains 17 residues. Between the trimmed V and J ends, which lost 5 bases and 8 bases, there was a span of 29 bases. CDR1 and CDR2 (germline): DFQATT, SNEGSKA (reference sequence). CDR3 amino acids: CSAPGTAGWDRRVTQYF. CDR3 nucleotide sequence: TGCAGTGCTCCCGGGACGGCCGGGTGGGATCGTCGAGTTACGCAGTATTTT.

The chain links TRBV9 to TRBJ1-3; tentative D call: TRBD1 (5 bases). The germline V gene encodes CDR1 SGDLS and CDR2 YYNGEE. CDR3 size: 17 residues. Trimming pared 2 bases from V and 0 bases from J, leaving 15 bases between. CDR3 coding DNA: TGTGCCAGCAGCGTTCTGGAGGGGAGGGCCTCTGGAAACACCATATATTTT. It yields the protein CASSVLEGRASGNTIYF.

V gene TRBV4-3 combines with J gene TRBJ2-3; 9 bases are shared with TRBD2. The CDR3 has 17 residues. Trimming took 3 bases from V and 5 from J; bases not matched to a gene: 12. Germline CDR1 LGHNA, CDR2 YSLEER. The CDR3 spells CASSQDSAGGGVDTQYF. DNA for the CDR3: TGCGCCAGCAGCCAGGATTCGGCGGGAGGGGGCGTAGATACGCAGTATTTT.

In its sample, this clonotype ranks as medium-sized. This chain joins TRBV7-2 and TRBJ2-3, with D unresolved. This CDR3 is built from 16 residues. Trimming pared 2 bases from V and 1 base from J, leaving 13 bases between. Germline CDR1 is SGHTA and CDR2 is FQGNSA. CDR3 DNA sequence: TGTGCCAGCAGCTTATGGGCTAGGTCAGGCACAGATACGCAGTATTTT. As protein: CASSLWARSGTDTQYF.

The gene calls are TRBV10-3 and TRBJ2-3; D uncertain. Trimming pared 4 bases from V and 2 bases from J, leaving 10 bases between. The germline V gene has CDR1 ENHRY and CDR2 SYGVKD. The CDR3 has 14 residues. The DNA of the CDR3 is TGTGCCATCAGTGGGGCAGGTTACACAGATACGCAGTATTTT. Residues: CAISGAGYTDTQYF.

This clonotype has only one observation. The chain is built from TRBV5-1 and TRBJ1-3; 8 nucleotides align to TRBD1. The trim removed 5 bases at V and 2 bases at J, leaving 3 bases unmatched. Germline V lookup: CDR1 SGHRS, CDR2 YFSETQ. The CDR3 runs to 14 residues. The DNA for the CDR3 is TGCGCCAGCAGTCAGGGGGCGACTGGAAACACCATATATTTT. Amino acid sequence: CASSQGATGNTIYF.

This clonotype was recorded a few times. This chain uses TRBV7-9 with TRBJ2-3; D is uncertain. Germline V gene lookup returns CDR1 SEHNR and CDR2 FQNEAQ (reference sequence). This CDR3 contains 17 residues. The V and J ends lost 5 bases and 0 bases respectively, with 18 bases between them. This CDR3 is CASSPTPPSWSTDTQYF. DNA of the CDR3: TGTGCCAGCAGCCCAACTCCCCCTAGTTGGAGCACAGATACGCAGTATTTT.

This clonotype showed up just a few times. The chain joins TRBV20-1 to TRBJ2-7, with TRBD1 matching over 10 bases. The ends lost 8 bases at V and 3 bases at J; junction bases unmatched: 13. The CDR3 runs 15 residues. Looked up from germline, CDR1 is DFQATT and CDR2 is SNEGSKA (reference sequence). This CDR3 reads CSYPGGGQGLYEQYF. DNA of the CDR3: TGCAGTTATCCGGGGGGGGGACAGGGGCTCTACGAGCAGTACTTC.

The chain combines TRBV30 with TRBJ2-1; tentatively, D is TRBD2 (5 bases). The V end was cut by 2 bases, the J end by 0 bases, with 11 bases between. Germline CDR1 GTSNPN, CDR2 SVGIG (reference sequence). The CDR3 totals 15 residues. As DNA, the CDR3 is TGTGCCTGGAGTCTAGCCCTGTACTCCTACAATGAGCAGTTCTTC. This codes for CAWSLALYSYNEQFF.